The 21 T cell receptor beta chains given below trace back to one sample, sequenced in a study of blood T cell repertoires in COVID-19. Data came from immunoSEQ multiplex PCR; TCRdb stores just in-frame clones and leaves some out. The sample shows almost 400,000 clones, more than 75% of them seen only once. Sequencing was done on a sample of peripheral blood. The receptors were sampled from a woman in her fifties or sixties with COVID-19, enrolled during active disease.

The chain links TRBV5-1 to TRBJ2-1; 9 nucleotides agree with TRBD2. This CDR3 has 17 amino acids. V shed 1 base and J 2 bases; nucleotides not matched to a gene: 7. Germline V gives CDR1 SGHRS, CDR2 YFSETQ. The CDR3 region is CASSLKRGANTYNEQFF. The CDR3 nucleotides read TGCGCCAGCAGCTTGAAGCGGGGGGCCAACACCTACAATGAGCAGTTCTTC.

V gene TRBV19 combines with J gene TRBJ2-6; D remains ambiguous. Trimming took 7 bases from V and 1 from J, leaving 8 bases between them. Germline V gene sequence: CDR1 LNHDA, CDR2 SQIVND (reference sequence). The length of the CDR3 is 14 residues. CDR3 loop: CASIDGSGANVLTF. The CDR3, as DNA: TGTGCCAGTATCGACGGGTCTGGGGCCAACGTCCTGACTTTC.

Here the CDR3 DNA reads TGTGCCAGCAGGAGAAGCGGGGGGGCCGGTGAGACCCAGTACTTC. Its translation is CASRRSGGAGETQYF. This chain links TRBV6-6 with TRBJ2-5; TRBD2 matches at 10 bases. Per the germline V gene, CDR1 is MNHNY and CDR2 is SVGAGI (reference sequence). J lost 5 bases, V lost 6 bases, and 9 bases had no gene match. The length of the CDR3 is 15 residues.

This clone was seen only a few times. The chain joins TRBV7-8 to TRBJ2-1, with 12 nucleotides matching TRBD1. Germline loops: CDR1 SGHVS, CDR2 FQNEAQ. The CDR3 loop spans 15 amino acids. V lost 1 base and J lost 8; bases outside the gene matches: 3. The CDR3 sequence: CASSLGDRGHDEQFF. CDR3 in DNA: TGTGCCAGCAGCTTAGGGGACAGGGGGCACGATGAGCAGTTCTTC.

This clone occurred a few times. The chain recombines TRBV6-5 with TRBJ2-5, with unresolved D. V was cut by 4 bases and J by 2 bases, with 14 bases left in between. The CDR3 has 15 amino acids. Germline CDR1 reads MNHEY; CDR2 reads SVGAGI. CDR3 DNA: TGTGCCAGCAGTTCACCATTGACGGGTCAAGAGACCCAGTACTTC. This translates into CASSSPLTGQETQYF.

The genes are TRBV10-3 and TRBJ1-5; tentative D call: TRBD1 (6 bases). From germline, CDR1 is ENHRY and CDR2 SYGVKD. Trimming took off 4 bases at V and 5 bases at J, with 9 bases between the two ends. The length of the CDR3 is 13 residues. Here the CDR3 DNA reads TGTGCCATCAGTGGGGACATTTATCAGCCCCAGCATTTT. Encoded protein: CAISGDIYQPQHF.

This clone appeared a single time. The rearrangement links TRBV27 to TRBJ2-5; TRBD2 matches at 8 bases. The V gene end was trimmed by 1 base and the J gene end by 3 bases; junction bases not matched to a gene: 7. Germline V gene lookup returns CDR1 MNHEY and CDR2 SMNVEV (reference sequence). The CDR3 is 16 residues long. The CDR3 DNA follows: TGTGCCAGCAGTTTATGGGGCGGGGGGCCCAAAGAGACCCAGTACTTC. This encodes CASSLWGGGPKETQYF.

This rearrangement joins TRBV18 to TRBJ1-1; possible D gene TRBD1, 5 bases. Germline loops: CDR1 KGHSH, CDR2 LQKENI. V was pared by 8 bases and J by 4 bases, with 14 bases between. This CDR3 has 13 residues. CDR3 sequence: CASRGRGGTEAFF. CDR3 bases: TGTGCCAGCCGCGGAAGGGGCGGCACTGAAGCTTTCTTT.

This chain connects TRBV7-2 to TRBJ2-7; D gene uncertain. CDR1 and CDR2 from the germline V gene are SGHTA and FQGNSA. The V end lost 1 base, the J end lost 3 bases, and 7 bases lay between the germline ends. The CDR3 consists of 13 residues. The CDR3 protein is CASSLEQIYEQYF. The CDR3 region has the DNA TGTGCCAGCAGCTTAGAACAGATCTACGAGCAGTACTTC.

The chain is built from TRBV28 and TRBJ1-2, with TRBD1 matching 12 bases. The CDR3 extends over 15 amino acids. Germline lookup yields CDR1 MDHEN and CDR2 SYDVKM. J was trimmed by 4 bases and V by 8 bases; bases with no gene match: 8. The CDR3 DNA reads as TGTGCCAGCGGGACAGGGGGCGCTATAAGCTATGGCTACACCTTC. It specifies CASGTGGAISYGYTF.

The chain employs TRBV5-4 and TRBJ1-2, with D tentatively TRBD1 (6 bases). The CDR3 runs 13 residues. Germline CDR1 is SGHNT and CDR2 is YYREEE (reference sequence). The V end was cut by 5 bases, the J end by 1 base, with 9 bases between. The CDR3 bases are TGTGCCAGCAGACGACAGGATAACTATGGCTACACCTTC. This gives the protein CASRRQDNYGYTF.

V and J are TRBV7-2 and TRBJ2-5, with TRBD2 matching 10 bases. Looked up from germline, CDR1 is SGHTA and CDR2 is FQGNSA. The CDR3 sequence is 18 residues long. V lost 1 base to trimming and J lost 5 bases; unmatched junction nucleotides: 13. CDR3 sequence (DNA): TGTGCCAGCAGCTTAGTGGCTAGCGGGGGTGTTAGTAAGGAGACCCAGTACTTC. This gives the protein CASSLVASGGVSKETQYF.

The V call is TRBV4-2, the J call TRBJ2-5, with TRBD2 matching 10 bases. Looked up from germline, CDR1 is LGHNA and CDR2 is YNFKEQ. Trimming at V came to 1 base and at J to 14 bases, leaving 7 bases not matched to a gene. The CDR3 contains 13 residues. CDR3 amino acids: CASSQGSSGGHYF. CDR3 nucleotide sequence: TGTGCCAGCAGCCAAGGCTCTAGCGGGGGCCATTACTTC.

V usage is TRBV29-1 and J usage is TRBJ1-2, with unresolved D. Germline V gene lookup returns CDR1 SQVTM and CDR2 ANQGSEA. Trimming removed 4 bases from V and 2 bases from J, with 11 bases in between. The CDR3 length is 13 residues. The CDR3 protein is CSVALAENYGYTF. CDR3 nucleotides: TGCAGCGTTGCCCTAGCAGAGAACTATGGCTACACCTTC.

The chain uses TRBV30 and TRBJ1-5, with D hard to call. The CDR3 is 12 amino acids. Germline values: CDR1 GTSNPN, CDR2 SVGIG (reference sequence). V lost 5 bases to trimming and J lost 9 bases, with 14 bases between them. As DNA, the CDR3 is TGTGCCTGGGAACAGCCGCCAGGGCCCCAGCATTTT. Protein product: CAWEQPPGPQHF.

V and J are TRBV3-1 (or the pseudogene TRBV3-2) and TRBJ2-1, with a possible D match to TRBD2 (5 bases). Germline V lookup: CDR1 LGHDT, CDR2 YNNKEL (reference sequence). CDR3 length: 13 residues. Trimming removed 1 base from V and 6 bases from J, with 7 bases in between. The CDR3: CASSQGRVNEQFF. The CDR3 DNA follows: TGTGCCAGCAGCCAAGGGCGGGTCAATGAGCAGTTCTTC.

The chain carries TRBV4-1 and TRBJ2-2, with D maybe TRBD2 (6 bases). V gave up 0 bases and J gave up 6 bases, with 8 bases separating them. The V gene's germline CDR1 is MGHRA and CDR2 YSYEKL. The CDR3 runs to 14 residues. The CDR3 sequence is CASSQDREAGELFF. The CDR3 DNA follows: TGCGCCAGCAGCCAAGACAGGGAGGCCGGGGAGCTGTTTTTT.

This clone was picked up one time. The chain employs TRBV9 and TRBJ2-7, with 8 bases matching TRBD2. The V gene end was trimmed by 0 bases and the J gene end by 7 bases; junction bases not matched to a gene: 12. CDR3 size: 16 residues. CDR1 is SGDLS and CDR2 is YYNGEE in the germline V gene. Here the CDR3 reads CASSVDGGDGTYEQYF. For the CDR3, the DNA is TGTGCCAGCAGCGTAGACGGGGGGGACGGAACGTATGAGCAGTACTTC.

The chain couples TRBV7-9 to TRBJ2-1; 7 bases are a match to TRBD1. The V segment lost 2 bases and the J segment 3 bases; nucleotides outside the gene matches: 4. Per germline, CDR1 SEHNR and CDR2 FQNEAQ (reference sequence). The CDR3 has 15 amino acids. This CDR3 is CASSLPGQYYNEQFF. The CDR3, as DNA: TGTGCCAGCAGCTTACCGGGACAGTACTACAATGAGCAGTTCTTC.

CDR3 sequence (DNA): TGTGCCAGCAGACCTTGGACAGCGGTGAATACGCAGTATTTT. Amino acids: CASRPWTAVNTQYF. The chain joins TRBV3-1 (or the pseudogene TRBV3-2) to TRBJ2-3; tentative D call: TRBD1 (6 bases). This CDR3 spans 14 amino acids. The germline V and J ends were trimmed by 6 bases and 7 bases, with 17 bases remaining between them. Germline-derived CDR1 and CDR2 are LGHDT and YNNKEL (reference sequence).

This clone was observed once. The chain has TRBV29-1 and TRBJ2-7; possibly TRBD2 for D (5 bases). The ends were cut back, 6 bases at V and 2 bases at J, with 11 bases in the middle. The CDR3 is 12 amino acids. Germline V gene sequence: CDR1 SQVTM, CDR2 ANQGSEA. For the CDR3, the DNA is TGCAGCGTAGGAGGTGGGGCCTACGAGCAGTACTTC. This sequence encodes CSVGGGAYEQYF.